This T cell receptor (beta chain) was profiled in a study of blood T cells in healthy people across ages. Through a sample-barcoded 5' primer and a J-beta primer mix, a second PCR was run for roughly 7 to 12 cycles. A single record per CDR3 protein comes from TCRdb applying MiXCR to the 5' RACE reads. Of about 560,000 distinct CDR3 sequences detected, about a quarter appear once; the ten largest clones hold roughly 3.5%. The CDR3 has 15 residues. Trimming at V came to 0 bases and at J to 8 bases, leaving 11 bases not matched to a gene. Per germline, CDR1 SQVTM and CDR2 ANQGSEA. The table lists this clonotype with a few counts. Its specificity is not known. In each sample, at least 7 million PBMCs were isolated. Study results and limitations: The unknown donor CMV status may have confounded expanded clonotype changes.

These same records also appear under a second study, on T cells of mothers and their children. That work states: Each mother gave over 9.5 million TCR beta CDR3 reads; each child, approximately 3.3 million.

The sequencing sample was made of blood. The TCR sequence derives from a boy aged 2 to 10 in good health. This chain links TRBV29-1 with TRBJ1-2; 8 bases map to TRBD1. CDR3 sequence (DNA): TGCAGCGTTGAAGATTTCGGTCAGGGGGCGTGGGGCTACACCTTC. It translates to CSVEDFGQGAWGYTF.